The source of this T cell receptor (beta chain) is a study of T-cell memory formation after mild COVID-19. 5'RACE, which relied on constant-segment primers, yielded TCR alpha and TCR beta cDNA libraries carrying sample barcodes and UMIs. MiXCR, applied by TCRdb to the 5' RACE reads, yields one record per CDR3 protein. This sample has nearly 200,000 distinct CDR3 sequences, with 15% to 20% found just once. V lost 1 base, J lost 0 bases, and 7 bases stayed unmatched. In germline, CDR1 is SGHRS, CDR2 YFSETQ. The CDR3 loop spans 18 amino acids. This clonotype was counted only a few times. Material for sequencing was PBMCs or a T cell subset sorted from them (not recorded which). The J gene is TRBJ2-1, the V gene TRBV5-1; 10 nucleotides line up with TRBD1. This TCR derives from an adult woman who had mild COVID-19 (a few samples of this study predate the infection). Cell type and time point are not known. The CDR3 spells CASSLRGQGPSSYNEQFF. In DNA form, the CDR3 reads TGCGCCAGCAGCTTGAGGGGACAGGGGCCGAGCTCCTACAATGAGCAGTTCTTC.